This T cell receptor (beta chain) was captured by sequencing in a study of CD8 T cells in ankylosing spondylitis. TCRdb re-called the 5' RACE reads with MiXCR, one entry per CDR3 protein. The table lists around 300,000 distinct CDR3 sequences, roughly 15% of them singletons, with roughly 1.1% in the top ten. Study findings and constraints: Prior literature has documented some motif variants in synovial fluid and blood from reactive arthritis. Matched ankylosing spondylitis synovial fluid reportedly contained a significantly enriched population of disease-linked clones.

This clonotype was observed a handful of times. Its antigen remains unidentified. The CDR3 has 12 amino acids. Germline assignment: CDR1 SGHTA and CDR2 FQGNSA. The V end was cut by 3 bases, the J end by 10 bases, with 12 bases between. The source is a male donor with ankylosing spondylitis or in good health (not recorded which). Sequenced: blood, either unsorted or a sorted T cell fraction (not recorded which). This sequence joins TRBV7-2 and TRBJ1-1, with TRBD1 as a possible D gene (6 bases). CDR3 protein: CASSFLQGGAFF. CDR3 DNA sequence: TGTGCCAGCAGCTTCCTACAGGGAGGAGCTTTCTTT.